This is a list of T cell receptor beta chains from one sample in a study of blood T cells in healthy people across ages. TCRdb reprocessed the 5' RACE reads with MiXCR, giving one entry per CDR3 protein. In the table there are around 1.5 million distinct CDR3 sequences, approximately 59% of which are singletons. Sequenced input: blood. The receptors stem from a man between 18 and 29 years old in good health. Each CDR3 is given with its conserved first and last residue.

v_gene	CDR3aa
TRBV12-5	CASGFGTRRGDEQFF
TRBV20-1	CSATTGGRITEAFF
TRBV28	CASSFRTGGAEQYF
TRBV20-1	CSARDRERGSTDTQYF
TRBV29-1	CSVVWDYEQYF
TRBV28	CATWTTRRTDAQYF
TRBV6-6	CASSVDRTFTEAFF
TRBV29-1	CSVLPGDSGAWNEQFF
TRBV15	CATSSGTTAYNEQFF
TRBV29-1	CSVVMTRSSYEQYF
TRBV7-8	CASSTIEREATTQYF
TRBV5-1	CASSPAPWGDTEAFF
TRBV7-2	CASSLDGSDYGYTF
TRBV27	CASSFQREPLSYEQYF
TRBV5-5	CASSATGGSSQPQHF
TRBV12-3/TRBV12-4	CASALWGAAGNEQFF
TRBV7-9	CASESATGGSSYEQYF
TRBV12-3/TRBV12-4	CASSLAGWTGEKLFF
TRBV18	CAGAGNLQETQYF
TRBV27	CASSSEGENQPQHF
TRBV27	CASSLDSGSLSNNEQYF
TRBV7-9	CASSLLPGLNYEQYF
TRBV7-6	CASSLEFRASGDTDTQYF
TRBV25-1	CASRGGSIQYF
TRBV4-3	CASSQSFGNEQFF
TRBV9	CASSVGGGPISLITQFF
TRBV27	CASSEGDEQFF
TRBV20-1	CSARDSGTYNEQFF
TRBV6-5	CASGGQPNSPLHF
TRBV9	CASTWIDQETQYF
TRBV5-1	CASSFIPGDRVDGYTF
TRBV4-3	CASSQDTGTTTYEQYF
TRBV20-1	CSARADALNVLPVIQQFF
TRBV5-1	CASSLWGAVTSSYNEQFF
TRBV6-5	CASGRAGSNQPQHF
TRBV3-1	CASSQEFQGADSPLHF
TRBV29-1	CSVLLPGQVGAQYF
TRBV4-1	CASSQETDSYYTF
TRBV7-9	CASSLMQHPNYGYTF
TRBV21-1	CASTWTGGREKLFF
TRBV6-4	CASSDSGLRANYGYTF
TRBV20-1	CSAREAGRAEAFF
TRBV5-1	CASREAPSGANVLTF
TRBV4-3	CASSQGAADTDTQYF